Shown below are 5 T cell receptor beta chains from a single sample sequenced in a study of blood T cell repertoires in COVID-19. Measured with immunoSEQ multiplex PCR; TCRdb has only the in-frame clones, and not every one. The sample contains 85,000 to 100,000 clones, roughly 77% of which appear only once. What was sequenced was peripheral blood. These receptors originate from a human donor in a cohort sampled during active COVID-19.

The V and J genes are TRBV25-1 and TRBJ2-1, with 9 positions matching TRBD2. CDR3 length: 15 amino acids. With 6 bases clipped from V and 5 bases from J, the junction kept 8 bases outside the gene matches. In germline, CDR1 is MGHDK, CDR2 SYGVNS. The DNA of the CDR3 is TGTGCCAGCAGGACGACTAGCGGAGGGGACAATGAGCAGTTCTTC. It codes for CASRTTSGGDNEQFF.

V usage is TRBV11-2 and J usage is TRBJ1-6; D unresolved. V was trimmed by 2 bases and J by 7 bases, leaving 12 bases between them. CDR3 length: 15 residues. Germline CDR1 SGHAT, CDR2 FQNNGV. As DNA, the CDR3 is TGTGCCAGCAGCTTACAGGCCCGCGGGAATTCACCCCTCCACTTT. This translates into CASSLQARGNSPLHF.

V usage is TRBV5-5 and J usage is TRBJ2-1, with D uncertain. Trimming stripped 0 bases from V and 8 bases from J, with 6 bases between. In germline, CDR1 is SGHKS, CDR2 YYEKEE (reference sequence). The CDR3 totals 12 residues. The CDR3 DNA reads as TGTGCCAGCAGCTTGGCACTCGATGAGCAGTTCTTC. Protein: CASSLALDEQFF.

The CDR3 spells CASSLGDREYNEQFF. The CDR3 coding sequence is TGCGCCAGCAGCTTGGGGGACAGGGAGTACAATGAGCAGTTCTTC. The chain recombines TRBV5-1 with TRBJ2-1; 9 bases agree with TRBD1. V gave up 0 bases and J gave up 4 bases; unmatched junction bases: 2. The CDR3 covers 15 residues. From germline, CDR1 is SGHRS and CDR2 YFSETQ.

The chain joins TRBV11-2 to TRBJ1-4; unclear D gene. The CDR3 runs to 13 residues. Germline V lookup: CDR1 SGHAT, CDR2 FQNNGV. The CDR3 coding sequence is TGTGCTGCTCAGCGTAACCCTAATGAAAAACTGTTTTTT. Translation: CAAQRNPNEKLFF.